The T cell receptor beta chain described here comes from a study of Graves' ophthalmopathy and Graves' hyperthyroidism (dated by TCRdb to the late 2010s). About the study as a whole: Peripheral blood samples were taken at the time of initial diagnosis, before any treatment was given. In total, 120 to 150 blood samples were TCR-sequenced: approximately 40 ophthalmopathy, under 85 hyperthyroidism and some 17 hyperthyroidism-to-ophthalmopathy patients. To explore V-J signatures that distinguish ophthalmopathy from hyperthyroidism, a discovery set of 100 patients was enrolled, made up of around 44 with ophthalmopathy and roughly 55 with stable hyperthyroidism. To tell Graves' ophthalmopathy apart from Graves' hyperthyroidism, and to predict which patients would progress to ophthalmopathy, the study relied on TCR beta repertoire signatures. The approximately 100 discovery patients were divided at random into training and test sets in a 7:3 ratio. T-cell repertoires of thyroid tissue and blood were compared in several hyperthyroidism patients. An independent validation cohort was composed of 18 hyperthyroidism patients and around 16 patients who later progressed from hyperthyroidism to ophthalmopathy. Following sampling, methimazole starting at 30 mg daily was administered to hyperthyroidism patients, and high-dose intravenous methylprednisolone was administered to ophthalmopathy patients.

From the cysteine through the phenylalanine, the CDR3 covers 15 amino acids. The DNA shown is the 45-base CDR3, in frame from base 1. V loses 5 bases, J loses 1 base, and the germline ends lie 9 bases apart. CDR1 MNHEY and CDR2 SMNVEV were looked up in the germline V gene (reference sequence). Overall study outcomes, separate from this receptor: The 13-signature model separated ophthalmopathy from stable hyperthyroidism with approximately 85% sensitivity and approximately 81% specificity in cross-validation, and 80%/75% in the test set. In validation, the model predicted ophthalmopathy progression with over 60% sensitivity and around 72% specificity; some 13 predicted patients were CT-confirmed with GO in a median of 6.5 months. No statistical method was used to predetermine the sample size, and group allocation was not hidden from the investigators. Among expanded thyroid clonotypes with frequency above 0.001, most also showed up in blood, which suggests that blood repertoires may reflect the thyroid immune response.

Remarks on this clonotype: Its antigen is currently not known. No much larger clonotype is one base removed from it; base qualities were not supplied.

TCR beta CDR3 regions were amplified from RNA transcripts for repertoire sequencing. The first round of RT-PCR was done with HTBI primers and the Qiagen OneStep RT-PCR kit, and was followed by a second round of multiplex PCR, then size selection and purification. Sequencing of the libraries was carried out on an Illumina HiSeq2000 in paired-end mode with 100 bp reads. The original methods were these. SOAPnuke was used to process the reads, removing any read that contained adapters or uncalled bases, had a mean Phred below 15, or lacked an exact match to the constant primer or identifier. High-quality paired reads were merged with COPE v1.2.5. Each unique nucleotide sequence was treated as a clonotype, and MiTCR v1.1 was used to align the clonotypes to the IMGT TRB V, D and J references. Only V-J combinations with frequency above 0.0001 were analysed, covering over 98% of repertoires. For each V-J combination, a TCR clonal expansion and chaos score was defined as F50 clonal expansion divided by the chaos observed in the TCRdist matrix. Welch's t-statistics and random forest were used to reduce the features to about a dozen V-J combinations, which were then used as input to a naive Bayes classifier. Thyroid-blood repertoire similarity was quantified with the Morisita-Horn index. TCRdb applied fastp at Q25 and MiXCR to the public reads, then kept only in-frame beta chains. Each entry merges the rows of one CDR3 protein and shows their most common DNA and genes. It is TCRdb's table, rather than the study itself, that gives the V and J calls and clone size. The sample table contains 200,000 to 250,000 distinct CDR3 sequences; only one count was recorded for 25% to 35% of them. The ten largest clones represent approximately 9.6% of the sample.

The ophthalmopathy patients had moderately to severely active disease, with a Clinical Activity Score of 3 or higher, a NOSPECS grade of 4 or higher, and a disease duration of less than 3 months. Patients with other autoimmune diseases, uncontrolled infections, pregnancy or lactation were excluded from the study. Clinical symptoms, serum thyroxine, TRAb, thyroid ultrasound and orbital computed tomography were used for diagnosis. PBMCs were isolated from 7.5 to 10 ml of fresh peripheral blood by Ficoll-Paque density gradient centrifugation. Total RNA was extracted with Trizol reagent and quality-checked on an Agilent 2100 Bioanalyzer.

The sequence was collected from a man over 45 with Graves' ophthalmopathy. Donor details come from another sample of the same person, matched by shared clones. Rearrangement joined TRBV27 to TRBJ2-6; no D gene can be assigned with confidence. The sample comprised peripheral blood. The sequenced DNA: TGTGCCAGCAGTAGAGGAGCGTCTGGGGCCAACGTCCTGACTTTC. This gives the protein CASSRGASGANVLTF.